This TCR beta chain is drawn from a study of blood T cell repertoires in COVID-19. Study background: The United States, Italy and Spain were the sources of the acute and convalescent COVID-19 samples. Nucleic acid was either cDNA or gDNA, and it came from T cells, B-cell-depleted T cells, or PBMCs.

During active infection, Seattle patients enrolled and were then monitored through disease. This clone was counted a few times. Repertoires were generated with immunoSEQ multiplex PCR, while TCRdb's copy carries only in-frame clones and drops some. This sample has tens of thousands of clones, with about four fifths found just once. The receptor comes from a man aged 50 or older with COVID-19, enrolled during active disease. Material for sequencing was peripheral blood.

CDR3 region: CASSYAGEGDTQYF. In nucleotides, the CDR3 is TGCGCCAGCAGCTACGCCGGGGAGGGAGATACGCAGTATTTT. The chain has TRBV5-1 and TRBJ2-3; 7 bases agree with TRBD2. Per the germline V gene, CDR1 is SGHRS and CDR2 is YFSETQ. The V segment lost 3 bases and the J segment 5 bases; nucleotides outside the gene matches: 6. This CDR3 is 14 amino acids long. The whole variable domain, remainder taken from reference TRBV5-1 and TRBJ2-3, is KAGVTQTPRYLIKTRGQQVTLSCSPISGHRSVSWYQQTPGQGLQFLFEYFSETQRNKGNFPGRFSGRQFSNSRSEMNVSTLELGDSALYLCASSYAGEGDTQYFGPGTRLTVL.